A single sample is the source of the 30 T cell receptor beta chains below, sequenced in a study of T cell clones after liver transplantation. The method was immunoSEQ multiplex PCR; TCRdb's version includes in-frame clones alone and lacks a portion of them. The table has some 75,000 clones, 75% to 90% seen once; the top ten hold approximately 0.6%. This specimen was CD4+ T cells from blood, taken before liver transplant. The receptors were sampled from a human donor who received a liver transplant.

V gene TRBV29-1 combines with J gene TRBJ2-2; D uncertain. The CDR3 has 14 amino acids. The V end was cut by 6 bases, the J end by 4 bases, with 15 bases between. Germline assignment: CDR1 SQVTM and CDR2 ANQGSEA. CDR3 nucleotide sequence: TGCAGCGTCAGACCGGGCCTCCGCACCGGGGAGCTGTTTTTT. It translates to CSVRPGLRTGELFF.

This rearrangement joins TRBV4-2 to TRBJ1-2, with TRBD1 identical over 8 bases. Germline CDR1 LGHNA, CDR2 YNFKEQ. The V segment lost 3 bases and the J segment 4 bases; nucleotides outside the gene matches: 13. The CDR3 runs 17 residues. The CDR3 region has the DNA TGTGCCAGCAGCCACCCGTTGGCCAGGGGGCCTTCCTATGGCTACACCTTC. Its translation is CASSHPLARGPSYGYTF.

The CDR3: CASSGTSGIRYF. The CDR3 DNA reads TGTGCCAGTAGTGGGACTAGCGGGATTAGGTACTTC. The rearrangement joins TRBV19 to TRBJ2-4; 13 nucleotides line up with TRBD2. V was clipped by 5 bases and J by 15 bases; unmatched bases: 4. This CDR3 spans 12 amino acids. The germline V gene encodes CDR1 LNHDA and CDR2 SQIVND (reference sequence). Supplemented by reference TRBV19 and TRBJ2-4, the full variable domain reads DGGITQSPKYLFRKEGQNVTLSCEQNLNHDAMYWYRQDPGQGLRLIYYSQIVNDFQKGDIAEGYSVSREKKESFPLTVTSAQKNPTAFYLCASSGTSGIRYFGAGTRLSVL.

The rearrangement uses TRBV7-3 and TRBJ2-2, with unresolved D. V dropped 5 bases and J dropped 5 bases, with 9 bases sitting between them. Looked up from germline, CDR1 is SGHTA and CDR2 is FQGTGA. The CDR3 contains 13 residues. CDR3 sequence (DNA): TGTGCCAGCAGCACGTTGCGGACCGGGGAGCTGTTTTTT. Amino acids: CASSTLRTGELFF. The whole variable domain, remainder taken from reference TRBV7-3 and TRBJ2-2, is GAGVSQTPSNKVTEKGKYVELRCDPISGHTALYWYRQSLGQGPEFLIYFQGTGAADDSGLPNDRFFAVRPEGSVSTLKIQRTERGDSAVYLCASSTLRTGELFFGEGSRLTVL.

The chain links TRBV28 to TRBJ2-7; D perhaps matches TRBD1 (5 bases). V was shortened by 4 bases and J by 5 bases, with 18 bases between the two germline ends. From germline, CDR1 is MDHEN and CDR2 SYDVKM. The CDR3 is made up of 15 amino acids. The CDR3, as DNA: TGTGCCAGCAGTTCTTACGACAGCCTGGTGGACGAGCAGTACTTC. Translated: CASSSYDSLVDEQYF.

This chain uses TRBV10-3 with TRBJ1-2; D may be TRBD1 (6 bases). CDR1 and CDR2 from the germline V gene are ENHRY and SYGVKD. V lost 3 bases to trimming and J lost 2 bases, with 7 bases between them. The CDR3 covers 13 residues. DNA for the CDR3: TGTGCCATCAGTGAACAGGGCAACTATGGCTACACCTTC. It encodes CAISEQGNYGYTF.

The rearrangement links TRBV29-1 to TRBJ1-2, with a weak D call TRBD1 (6 bases). Germline CDR1 and CDR2: SQVTM and ANQGSEA. With 8 bases removed from V and 2 bases from J, the gap between germline ends came to 15 bases. There are 13 residues in the CDR3. CDR3 DNA: TGCAGCATAAGCTCCACAGGGAACTATGGCTACACCTTC. Translation: CSISSTGNYGYTF.

In its sample, this clone was seen once. V is TRBV5-4 and J is TRBJ2-5, with TRBD2 identical over 9 bases. Germline CDR1 reads SGHNT; CDR2 reads YYREEE (reference sequence). CDR3 length: 17 amino acids. The V gene end was trimmed by 4 bases and the J gene end by 1 base; junction bases not matched to a gene: 11. DNA for the CDR3: TGTGCCAGCAGCCCACCCGGGGGAGCGGGAGGCCAAGAGACCCAGTACTTC. Protein: CASSPPGGAGGQETQYF.

V gene TRBV28 combines with J gene TRBJ1-1, with D uncertain. V gave up 7 bases and J gave up 1 base, with 10 bases separating them. Germline assignment: CDR1 MDHEN and CDR2 SYDVKM. This CDR3 has 13 residues. The CDR3 DNA follows: TGTGCCAGCACTAATGTTCCGAACACTGAAGCTTTCTTT. Residues: CASTNVPNTEAFF.

The V gene is TRBV4-3, the J gene TRBJ1-4; maybe TRBD1 (5 bases). Germline CDR1 is LGHNA and CDR2 is YSLEER. The CDR3 covers 17 residues. Trimming pared 4 bases from V and 0 bases from J, leaving 15 bases between. DNA for the CDR3: TGCGCCAGCAGCCCCCTCGGGGCCCATGCAACTAATGAAAAACTGTTTTTT. Protein: CASSPLGAHATNEKLFF.

The chain carries TRBV13 and TRBJ2-1; D possibly corresponds to TRBD1 (6 bases). The CDR3 has 14 amino acids. CDR1 is PRHDT, CDR2 FYEKMQ, per germline (reference sequence). V lost 4 bases and J lost 7, with 14 bases in between. CDR3 protein: CASSSQGGANEQFF. Here the CDR3 DNA reads TGTGCCAGCAGCTCACAGGGTGGGGCGAATGAGCAGTTCTTC.

The gene calls are TRBV28 and TRBJ1-5, with D tentatively TRBD1 (5 bases). The germline V gene has CDR1 MDHEN and CDR2 SYDVKM. This CDR3 contains 14 residues. The germline V and J ends were trimmed by 8 bases and 5 bases, with 16 bases remaining between them. CDR3 sequence: CASCRWGYDQPQHF. CDR3 DNA sequence: TGTGCCAGCTGTAGATGGGGGTACGATCAGCCCCAGCATTTT.

The CDR3 DNA is TGTGCCAGCAGTTTCTGGCAGGGATCCTACGAGCAGTACTTC. As protein: CASSFWQGSYEQYF. V is TRBV28 and J is TRBJ2-7; perhaps TRBD1 as D (5 bases). The CDR3 spans 14 residues. Trimming removed 3 bases from V and 1 base from J, with 10 bases in between. Looked up from germline, CDR1 is MDHEN and CDR2 is SYDVKM. The full variable domain, with the rest looked up from reference TRBV28 and TRBJ2-7, is DVKVTQSSRYLVKRTGEKVFLECVQDMDHENMFWYRQDPGLGLRLIYFSYDVKMKEKGDIPEGYSVSREKKERFSLILESASTNQTSMYLCASSFWQGSYEQYFGPGTRLTVT.

The chain links TRBV5-1 to TRBJ2-1, with D perhaps TRBD2 (6 bases). The germline V gene encodes CDR1 SGHRS and CDR2 YFSETQ. This CDR3 comprises 15 residues. Trimming stripped 2 bases from V and 12 bases from J, with 21 bases between. The CDR3 sequence is CASSFNSGSPQGQFF. The DNA for the CDR3 is TGCGCCAGCAGCTTCAATAGCGGCAGTCCTCAGGGGCAGTTCTTC.

The chain is built from TRBV5-1 and TRBJ1-1; D gene uncertain. Per germline, CDR1 SGHRS and CDR2 YFSETQ. V dropped 4 bases and J dropped 6 bases, with 22 bases sitting between them. CDR3 size: 16 residues. The CDR3 DNA follows: TGCGCCAGCAGCCCGACGCCTACGTTGGGTCACTCTGAAGCTTTCTTT. Translating gives CASSPTPTLGHSEAFF.

The chain recombines TRBV19 with TRBJ2-2; 12 positions match TRBD2. Germline CDR1 is LNHDA and CDR2 is SQIVND (reference sequence). The CDR3 is 16 amino acids. The V segment lost 3 bases and the J segment 5 bases; nucleotides outside the gene matches: 4. For the CDR3, the DNA is TGTGCCAGTAGTATTCGACTAGCGGGAGTAACCGGGGAGCTGTTTTTT. Translated: CASSIRLAGVTGELFF. The variable domain in full, completed from reference TRBV19 and TRBJ2-2, reads DGGITQSPKYLFRKEGQNVTLSCEQNLNHDAMYWYRQDPGQGLRLIYYSQIVNDFQKGDIAEGYSVSREKKESFPLTVTSAQKNPTAFYLCASSIRLAGVTGELFFGEGSRLTVL.

The rearrangement uses TRBV29-1 and TRBJ1-2; 9 bases agree with TRBD1. The ends lost 4 bases at V and 8 bases at J; junction bases unmatched: 8. Germline V gives CDR1 SQVTM, CDR2 ANQGSEA. The CDR3 runs 13 residues. CDR3 coding DNA: TGCAGCGTTGCGAGGGACAGGGATGACGGCTACACCTTC. Translating it yields CSVARDRDDGYTF.

V is TRBV11-3 and J is TRBJ2-2; D is unresolved. V gave up 2 bases and J gave up 3 bases, with 4 bases separating them. This CDR3 contains 13 residues. CDR1 is SGHNT, CDR2 YENEEA, per germline. Here the CDR3 reads CASSLLHTGELFF. The CDR3 region has the DNA TGTGCCAGCAGCTTACTGCACACCGGGGAGCTGTTTTTT.

In nucleotides, the CDR3 is TGTGCCAGCAGCCCTTCCTACAATGAGCAGTTCTTC. Amino acid sequence: CASSPSYNEQFF. This chain links TRBV7-3 with TRBJ2-1; D unclear. The CDR3 length is 12 residues. Germline V gene sequence: CDR1 SGHTA, CDR2 FQGTGA. V was shortened by 5 bases and J by 1 base, with 3 bases between the two germline ends.

The genes are TRBV5-4 and TRBJ1-1; D is uncertain. In germline, CDR1 is SGHNT, CDR2 YYREEE (reference sequence). V lost 0 bases and J 6 bases, leaving 9 bases between the germline ends. The CDR3 has 13 amino acids. In DNA, the CDR3 is TGTGCCAGCAGCTTGGGTGGAAGCTCTGAAGCTTTCTTT. Translation gives CASSLGGSSEAFF.

The chain uses TRBV29-1 and TRBJ2-1; no definite D call. The length of the CDR3 is 14 residues. V shed 0 bases and J shed 9 bases, with 15 bases lying between them. Germline V gives CDR1 SQVTM, CDR2 ANQGSEA. In nucleotides, the CDR3 is TGCAGCGTTGAAGATAACCCGACGGTCGGTGAGCAGTTCTTC. Its translation is CSVEDNPTVGEQFF.

The chain recombines TRBV28 with TRBJ1-5; D remains unclear. The CDR3 is 15 residues long. Germline CDR1 and CDR2: MDHEN and SYDVKM. V lost 7 bases and J 1 base, leaving 14 bases between the germline ends. CDR3 coding DNA: TGTGCCAGCATCAACGGAGGGATAAGCAATCAGCCCCAGCATTTT. As protein: CASINGGISNQPQHF.

This rearrangement joins TRBV5-6 to TRBJ2-3; the match to TRBD2 covers 15 bases. V lost 2 bases, J lost 7 bases, and 2 bases stayed unmatched. This CDR3 contains 15 residues. The germline CDR1 and CDR2 sequences are SGHDT and YYEEEE. The CDR3 spells CASSFGLAGGNTQYF. CDR3 nucleotides: TGTGCCAGCAGCTTTGGACTAGCGGGAGGGAATACGCAGTATTTT.

This clone has only a few counts. V usage is TRBV14 and J usage is TRBJ1-1; 11 nucleotides align to TRBD1. Trimming at V came to 4 bases and at J to 6 bases, leaving 10 bases not matched to a gene. Per the germline V gene, CDR1 is SGHDN and CDR2 is FVKESK. There are 16 residues in the CDR3. This CDR3 is CASSPWTGGSVSEAFF. In DNA, the CDR3 is TGTGCCAGCAGCCCGTGGACAGGGGGCTCGGTCTCTGAAGCTTTCTTT.

This clone has just a few counts. The chain has TRBV7-2 and TRBJ2-7; the match to TRBD2 covers 10 bases. Germline loops: CDR1 SGHTA, CDR2 FQGNSA. V lost 3 bases and J lost 0; bases outside the gene matches: 5. The CDR3 contains 16 residues. CDR3 region: CASSLVASGGSYEQYF. CDR3 nucleotide sequence: TGTGCCAGCAGCTTGGTGGCTAGCGGGGGCTCCTACGAGCAGTACTTC.

The gene calls are TRBV7-2 and TRBJ2-2; either TRBD1 or TRBD2 may supply D (5 bases each). The V and J ends lost 6 bases and 0 bases respectively, with 14 bases between them. Germline-derived CDR1 and CDR2 are SGHTA and FQGNSA. The length of the CDR3 is 16 residues. The CDR3: CASRPAGATNTGELFF. The CDR3 DNA reads TGTGCCAGCAGGCCAGCCGGGGCTACGAACACCGGGGAGCTGTTTTTT. Full variable domain (remainder filled in from reference TRBV7-2 and TRBJ2-2): GAGVSQSPSNKVTEKGKDVELRCDPISGHTALYWYRQSLGQGLEFLIYFQGNSAPDKSGLPSDRFSAERTGGSVSTLTIQRTQQEDSAVYLCASRPAGATNTGELFFGEGSRLTVL.

The V call is TRBV28, the J call TRBJ2-1; D not certain. The germline V gene has CDR1 MDHEN and CDR2 SYDVKM. CDR3 size: 13 residues. V lost 1 base, J lost 8 bases, and 9 bases lay in between. Written as DNA, the CDR3 is TGTGCCAGCAGTTTATCGGGCAGGCATGAGCAGTTCTTC. This codes for CASSLSGRHEQFF.

The chain carries TRBV27 and TRBJ1-5, with D uncertain. This CDR3 is 13 amino acids long. From germline, CDR1 is MNHEY and CDR2 SMNVEV (reference sequence). V dropped 6 bases and J dropped 9 bases, with 15 bases sitting between them. In DNA form, the CDR3 reads TGTGCCAGCAGGCGGGCAGTTGGGTGGCCCCAGCATTTT. Its protein product is CASRRAVGWPQHF.

The gene calls are TRBV6-5 and TRBJ2-5; TRBD2 matches at 7 bases. CDR3 length: 13 residues. Per the germline V gene, CDR1 is MNHEY and CDR2 is SVGAGI. Trimming at V came to 4 bases and at J to 5 bases, leaving 4 bases not matched to a gene. CDR3 protein: CASSLLATETQYF. The CDR3 DNA follows: TGTGCCAGCAGTTTACTAGCGACCGAGACCCAGTACTTC.

The chain combines TRBV27 with TRBJ2-4; D is possibly TRBD1 or TRBD2 (5 bases each). The CDR3 is made up of 13 amino acids. V lost 6 bases and J lost 6, with 12 bases in between. Germline V gene data show CDR1 as MNHEY and CDR2 as SMNVEV (reference sequence). The DNA of the CDR3 is TGTGCCAGCAGCCTCCGGGACGGAAACATTCAGTACTTC. Protein sequence: CASSLRDGNIQYF.